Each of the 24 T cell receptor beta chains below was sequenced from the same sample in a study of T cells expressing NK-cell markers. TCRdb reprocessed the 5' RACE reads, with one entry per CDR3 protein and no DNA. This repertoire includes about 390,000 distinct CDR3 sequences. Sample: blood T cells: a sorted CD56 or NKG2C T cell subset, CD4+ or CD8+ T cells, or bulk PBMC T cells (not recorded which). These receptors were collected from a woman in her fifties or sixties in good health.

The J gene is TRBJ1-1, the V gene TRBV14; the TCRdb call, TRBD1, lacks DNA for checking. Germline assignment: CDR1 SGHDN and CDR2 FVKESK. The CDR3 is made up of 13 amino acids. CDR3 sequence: CASSQEGVTEAFF. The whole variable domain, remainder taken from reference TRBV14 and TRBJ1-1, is EAGVTQFPSHSVIEKGQTVTLRCDPISGHDNLYWYRRVMGKEIKFLLHFVKESKQDESGMPNNRFLAERTGGTYSTLKVQPAELEDSGVYFCASSQEGVTEAFFGQGTRLTVV.

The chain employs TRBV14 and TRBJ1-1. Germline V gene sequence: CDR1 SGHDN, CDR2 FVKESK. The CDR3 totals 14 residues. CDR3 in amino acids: CASGRDLGLGEAFF.

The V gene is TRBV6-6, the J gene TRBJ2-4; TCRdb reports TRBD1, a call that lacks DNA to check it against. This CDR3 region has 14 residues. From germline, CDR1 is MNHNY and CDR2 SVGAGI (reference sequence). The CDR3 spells CASQGGGAKNIQYF.

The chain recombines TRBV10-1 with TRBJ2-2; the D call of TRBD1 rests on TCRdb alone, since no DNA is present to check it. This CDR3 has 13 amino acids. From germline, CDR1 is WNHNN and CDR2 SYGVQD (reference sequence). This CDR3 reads CASRGQATGELFF.

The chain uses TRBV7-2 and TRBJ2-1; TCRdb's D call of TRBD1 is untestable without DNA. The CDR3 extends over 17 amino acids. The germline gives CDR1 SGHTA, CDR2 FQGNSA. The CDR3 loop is CASSPVFGAEGYNEQFF.

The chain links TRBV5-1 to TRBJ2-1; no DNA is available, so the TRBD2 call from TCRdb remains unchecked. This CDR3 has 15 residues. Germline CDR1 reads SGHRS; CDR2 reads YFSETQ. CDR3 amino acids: CASSPRAFQNNEQFF.

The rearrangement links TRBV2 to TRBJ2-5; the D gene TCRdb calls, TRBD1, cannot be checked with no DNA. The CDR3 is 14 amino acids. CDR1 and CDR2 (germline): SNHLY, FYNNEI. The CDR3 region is CASERDRGRETQYF. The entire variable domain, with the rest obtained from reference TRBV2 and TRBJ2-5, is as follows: EPEVTQTPSHQVTQMGQEVILRCVPISNHLYFYWYRQILGQKVEFLVSFYNNEISEKSEIFDDQFSVERPDGSNFTLKIRSTKLEDSAMYFCASERDRGRETQYFGPGTRLLVL.

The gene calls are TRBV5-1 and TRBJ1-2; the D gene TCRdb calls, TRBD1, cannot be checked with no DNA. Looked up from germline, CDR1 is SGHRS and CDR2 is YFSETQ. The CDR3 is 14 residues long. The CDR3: CASSLFGRDYGYTF.

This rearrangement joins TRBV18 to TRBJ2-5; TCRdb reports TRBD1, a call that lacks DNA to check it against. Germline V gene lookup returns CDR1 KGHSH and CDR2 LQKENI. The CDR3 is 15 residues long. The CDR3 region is CASSPLTGAGETQYF. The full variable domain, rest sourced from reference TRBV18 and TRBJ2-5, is NAGVMQNPRHLVRRRGQEARLRCSPMKGHSHVYWYRQLPEEGLKFMVYLQKENIIDESGMPKERFSAEFPKEGPSILRIQQVVRGDSAAYFCASSPLTGAGETQYFGPGTRLLVL.

CDR3 sequence: CASSQALMGQLNEQFF. This chain links TRBV4-2 with TRBJ2-1; the D call of TRBD1 rests on TCRdb alone, since no DNA is present to check it. Germline CDR1 is LGHNA and CDR2 is YNFKEQ. This CDR3 is 16 amino acids long.

CDR3: CASSLGEMGLQETQYF. This chain links TRBV11-3 with TRBJ2-5; absent DNA, TCRdb's TRBD2 call cannot be checked. The CDR3 loop spans 16 amino acids. Germline lookup yields CDR1 SGHNT and CDR2 YENEEA. Combining the CDR3 with reference TRBV11-3 and TRBJ2-5 gives the whole variable domain EAGVVQSPRYKIIEKKQPVAFWCNPISGHNTLYWYLQNLGQGPELLIRYENEEAVDDSQLPKDRFSAERLKGVDSTLKIQPAELGDSAVYLCASSLGEMGLQETQYFGPGTRLLVL.

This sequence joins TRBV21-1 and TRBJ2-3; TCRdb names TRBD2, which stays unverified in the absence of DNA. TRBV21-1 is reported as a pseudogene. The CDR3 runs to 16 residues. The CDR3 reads CASRDLAHTYTDTQYF.

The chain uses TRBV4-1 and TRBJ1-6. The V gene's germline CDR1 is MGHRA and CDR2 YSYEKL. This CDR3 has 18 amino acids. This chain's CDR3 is CASSQDPGASSYNSPLHF.

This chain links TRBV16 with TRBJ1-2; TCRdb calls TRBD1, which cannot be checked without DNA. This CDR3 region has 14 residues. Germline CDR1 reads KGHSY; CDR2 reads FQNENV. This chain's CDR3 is CASRTSGSLYGYTF.

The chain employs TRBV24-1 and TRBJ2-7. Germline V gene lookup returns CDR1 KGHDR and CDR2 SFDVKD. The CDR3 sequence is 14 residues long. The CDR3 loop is CATSVDGDSYEQYF.

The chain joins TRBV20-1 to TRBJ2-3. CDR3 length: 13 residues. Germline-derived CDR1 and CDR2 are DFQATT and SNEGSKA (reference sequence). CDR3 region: CSASYRSSDTQYF.

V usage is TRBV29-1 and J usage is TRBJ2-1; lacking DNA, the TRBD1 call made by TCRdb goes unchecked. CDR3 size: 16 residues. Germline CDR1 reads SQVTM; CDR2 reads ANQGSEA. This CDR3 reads CSVGPGGSGMGNEQFF.

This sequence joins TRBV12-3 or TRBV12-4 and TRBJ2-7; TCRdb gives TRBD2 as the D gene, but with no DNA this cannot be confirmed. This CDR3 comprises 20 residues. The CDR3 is CASSLYGGATGTSGSYEQYF.

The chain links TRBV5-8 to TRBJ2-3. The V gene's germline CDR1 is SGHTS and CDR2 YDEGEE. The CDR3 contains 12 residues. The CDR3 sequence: CASSLEGNTQYF.

CDR3 loop: CASSSSEQILETQYF. The chain recombines TRBV5-1 with TRBJ2-5; TCRdb picks TRBD1, but there is no DNA to check that call. The CDR3 is 15 amino acids. Germline CDR1 and CDR2: SGHRS and YFSETQ.

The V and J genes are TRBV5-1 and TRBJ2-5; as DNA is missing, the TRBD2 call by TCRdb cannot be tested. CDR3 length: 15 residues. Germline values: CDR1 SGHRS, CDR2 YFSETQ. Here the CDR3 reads CASSLTAGLGETQYF.

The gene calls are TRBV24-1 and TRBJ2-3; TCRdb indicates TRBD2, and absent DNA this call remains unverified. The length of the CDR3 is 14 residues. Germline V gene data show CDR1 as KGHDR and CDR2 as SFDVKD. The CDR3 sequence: CATSGSGNLDTQYF.

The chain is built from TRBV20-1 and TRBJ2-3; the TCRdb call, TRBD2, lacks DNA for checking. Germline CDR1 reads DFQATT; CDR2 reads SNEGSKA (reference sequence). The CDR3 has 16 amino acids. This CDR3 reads CSASSGTSGSTDTQYF.

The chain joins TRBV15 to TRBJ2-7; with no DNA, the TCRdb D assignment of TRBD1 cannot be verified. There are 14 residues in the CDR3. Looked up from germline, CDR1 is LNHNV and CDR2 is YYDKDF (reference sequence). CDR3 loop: CATSRSTAPEEQYF.